This passage covers 17 T cell receptor beta chains from one sample sequenced in a study of blood T cell repertoires in COVID-19. The repertoire was sequenced with immunoSEQ multiplex PCR; TCRdb's copy has only in-frame clones and lacks some. The table includes around 230,000 clones, around 83% detected once. The sample comprised peripheral blood. The receptor set was obtained from a woman older than 75 with acute or convalescent COVID-19.

The chain joins TRBV5-1 to TRBJ1-1, with D maybe TRBD1 (6 bases). This CDR3 is built from 15 residues. Germline V CDR1 and CDR2: SGHRS, YFSETQ. V gave up 0 bases and J gave up 5 bases, with 14 bases separating them. The CDR3 DNA sequence: TGCGCCAGCAGCTTGGTTGCAGGGGCGCTAACTGAAGCTTTCTTT. It encodes CASSLVAGALTEAFF.

The chain couples TRBV6-6 to TRBJ2-1, with a possible D match to TRBD1 (6 bases). CDR1 is MNHNY and CDR2 is SVGAGI in the germline V gene (reference sequence). CDR3 length: 15 amino acids. Trimming removed 2 bases from V and 3 bases from J, with 11 bases in between. The CDR3 is CASSYRDRYYNEQFF. The CDR3 DNA follows: TGTGCCAGCAGTTACCGAGACAGGTACTACAATGAGCAGTTCTTC.

The chain combines TRBV5-4 with TRBJ2-5, with 8 bases aligning to TRBD2. In germline, CDR1 is SGHNT, CDR2 YYREEE (reference sequence). The CDR3 is 16 residues long. After removal of 0 bases from V and 5 bases from J, the junction contained 9 bases not matched to a gene. This chain's CDR3 is CASSLDGGVPRETQYF. The CDR3 DNA reads TGTGCCAGCAGCTTGGACGGGGGGGTCCCTCGGGAGACCCAGTACTTC.

The chain recombines TRBV28 with TRBJ1-3; a possible D gene is TRBD1 (5 bases). Between the trimmed V and J ends, which lost 4 bases and 1 base, there was a span of 14 bases. CDR1 is MDHEN, CDR2 SYDVKM, per germline. There are 16 residues in the CDR3. Here the CDR3 reads CASSSILQVSGNTIYF. Written as DNA, the CDR3 is TGTGCCAGCAGTTCAATACTACAGGTATCTGGAAACACCATATATTTT.

The chain combines TRBV5-1 with TRBJ2-1; D is unresolved. Per the germline V gene, CDR1 is SGHRS and CDR2 is YFSETQ. The CDR3 runs 15 residues. Trimming shortened V by 4 bases and J by 4 bases, and 15 bases separated the two germline ends. CDR3 sequence reads: CASSPLSGGYNEQFF. CDR3 nucleotide sequence: TGCGCCAGCAGCCCCCTCTCCGGCGGATACAATGAGCAGTTCTTC.

The rearrangement uses TRBV5-1 and TRBJ1-4; 9 positions match TRBD1. Germline V lookup: CDR1 SGHRS, CDR2 YFSETQ. Losses at the gene ends were 3 bases for V and 5 bases for J; bases not matched to a gene: 5. The CDR3 spans 15 residues. In nucleotides, the CDR3 is TGCGCCAGCAGCTCCCCGGGGACAGGGAATGAAAAACTGTTTTTT. Its translation: CASSSPGTGNEKLFF.

The chain joins TRBV27 to TRBJ1-5; TRBD1 aligns across 7 bases. The CDR3 is 16 amino acids. Germline CDR1 is MNHEY and CDR2 is SMNVEV (reference sequence). Trimming cost V 10 bases and J 1 base; bases outside gene matches: 13. CDR3 protein: CATRALRQGSNQPQHF. DNA of the CDR3: TGTGCCACCCGCGCCCTCCGACAGGGAAGCAATCAGCCCCAGCATTTT.

V is TRBV5-6 and J is TRBJ1-3; D perhaps matches TRBD1 (5 bases). The CDR3 consists of 16 residues. V lost 0 bases, J lost 3 bases, and 13 bases lay in between. The germline V gene has CDR1 SGHDT and CDR2 YYEEEE. The CDR3 nucleotides are TGTGCCAGCAGCTTGGCCGGGCGGCAGGGTGGAAACACCATATATTTT. It yields the protein CASSLAGRQGGNTIYF.

The rearrangement uses TRBV20-1 and TRBJ2-5; 8 bases are a match to TRBD1. This CDR3 contains 11 residues. Germline V gene data show CDR1 as DFQATT and CDR2 as SNEGSKA (reference sequence). The CDR3 DNA reads as TGCAACAAGGACAGGGAGGAGACCCAGTACTTC. Residues: CNKDREETQYF.

CDR3 nucleotides: TGTGCCAGCAGCTTGGGTGGGGGGGTCTCTGGAAACACCATATATTTT. Encoded protein: CASSLGGGVSGNTIYF. V is TRBV7-9 and J is TRBJ1-3, with TRBD1 as a possible D gene (5 bases). The V end was cut by 3 bases, the J end by 0 bases, with 12 bases between. The CDR3 spans 16 residues. Germline V gene lookup returns CDR1 SEHNR and CDR2 FQNEAQ (reference sequence).

The rearrangement links TRBV30 to TRBJ1-2, with 11 positions matching TRBD1. This CDR3 has 14 residues. Germline lookup yields CDR1 GTSNPN and CDR2 SVGIG (reference sequence). The V and J ends lost 6 bases and 3 bases, in that order; junction bases with no gene match: 6. CDR3 coding DNA: TGTGCCTGCGATGGGACAGGGGGACACTATGGCTACACCTTC. This translates into CACDGTGGHYGYTF. The whole variable domain, remainder taken from reference TRBV30 and TRBJ1-2, is SQTIHQWPATLVQPVGSPLSLECTVEGTSNPNLYWYRQAAGRGLQLLFYSVGIGQISSEVPQNLSASRPQDRQFILSSKKLLLSDSGFYLCACDGTGGHYGYTFGSGTRLTVV.

The gene calls are TRBV5-1 and TRBJ2-2, with 7 bases identical to TRBD1. CDR1 is SGHRS, CDR2 YFSETQ, per germline. The CDR3 spans 17 residues. Losses at the gene ends were 2 bases for V and 9 bases for J; bases not matched to a gene: 16. CDR3 sequence reads: CASSLRQGIWAGRELFF. The CDR3 DNA sequence: TGCGCCAGCAGCTTACGACAGGGCATCTGGGCGGGCCGGGAGCTGTTTTTT. Complete variable domain (other parts from reference TRBV5-1 and TRBJ2-2): KAGVTQTPRYLIKTRGQQVTLSCSPISGHRSVSWYQQTPGQGLQFLFEYFSETQRNKGNFPGRFSGRQFSNSRSEMNVSTLELGDSALYLCASSLRQGIWAGRELFFGEGSRLTVL.

A word on this clone: This same CDR3 is encoded by further DNA sequences in the sample. As DNA, the CDR3 is TGTGCCAGCAGTCTACAGGGCTTAAATTCACCCCTCCACTTT. It yields the protein CASSLQGLNSPLHF. This chain uses TRBV28 with TRBJ1-6; tentatively, D is TRBD1 (6 bases). Germline V CDR1 and CDR2: MDHEN, SYDVKM. Trimming pared 5 bases from V and 7 bases from J, leaving 12 bases between. This CDR3 spans 14 amino acids.

The rearrangement uses TRBV28 and TRBJ2-2; possible D gene TRBD1, 6 bases. The CDR3 spans 14 residues. Trimming removed 5 bases from V and 2 bases from J, with 9 bases in between. The germline gives CDR1 MDHEN, CDR2 SYDVKM. CDR3 sequence reads: CASSRGGNTGELFF. In DNA form, the CDR3 reads TGTGCCAGCAGTCGAGGGGGAAACACCGGGGAGCTGTTTTTT.

The rearrangement links TRBV11-2 to TRBJ2-1; the match to TRBD2 covers 8 bases. Unmatched junction bases numbered 10, after V lost 5 bases and J lost 10 bases. The germline CDR1 and CDR2 sequences are SGHAT and FQNNGV. This CDR3 region has 14 residues. CDR3 nucleotides: TGTGCCAGCAGCCCATCCGGGACTAGATTCGAGCAGTTCTTC. Amino acid sequence: CASSPSGTRFEQFF.

The chain couples TRBV9 to TRBJ2-1; perhaps TRBD2 as D (7 bases). This CDR3 is 16 amino acids long. Germline values: CDR1 SGDLS, CDR2 YYNGEE. Trimming took off 2 bases at V and 4 bases at J, with 16 bases between the two ends. Here the CDR3 reads CASSVKVRGPYNEQFF. In nucleotides, the CDR3 is TGTGCCAGCAGCGTGAAAGTGCGGGGGCCTTACAATGAGCAGTTCTTC. The entire variable domain, with the rest obtained from reference TRBV9 and TRBJ2-1, is as follows: DSGVTQTPKHLITATGQRVTLRCSPRSGDLSVYWYQQSLDQGLQFLIQYYNGEERAKGNILERFSAQQFPDLHSELNLSSLELGDSALYFCASSVKVRGPYNEQFFGPGTRLTVL.

The chain couples TRBV5-4 to TRBJ1-5, with D hard to call. V was pared by 0 bases and J by 4 bases, with 11 bases between. Germline CDR1 reads SGHNT; CDR2 reads YYREEE (reference sequence). The CDR3 extends over 15 amino acids. The CDR3: CASSLGSDRNQPQHF. In DNA, the CDR3 is TGTGCCAGCAGCTTGGGATCCGATCGGAATCAGCCCCAGCATTTT. Combining the CDR3 with reference TRBV5-4 and TRBJ1-5 gives the whole variable domain ETGVTQSPTHLIKTRGQQVTLRCSSQSGHNTVSWYQQALGQGPQFIFQYYREEENGRGNFPPRFSGLQFPNYSSELNVNALELDDSALYLCASSLGSDRNQPQHFGDGTRLSIL.